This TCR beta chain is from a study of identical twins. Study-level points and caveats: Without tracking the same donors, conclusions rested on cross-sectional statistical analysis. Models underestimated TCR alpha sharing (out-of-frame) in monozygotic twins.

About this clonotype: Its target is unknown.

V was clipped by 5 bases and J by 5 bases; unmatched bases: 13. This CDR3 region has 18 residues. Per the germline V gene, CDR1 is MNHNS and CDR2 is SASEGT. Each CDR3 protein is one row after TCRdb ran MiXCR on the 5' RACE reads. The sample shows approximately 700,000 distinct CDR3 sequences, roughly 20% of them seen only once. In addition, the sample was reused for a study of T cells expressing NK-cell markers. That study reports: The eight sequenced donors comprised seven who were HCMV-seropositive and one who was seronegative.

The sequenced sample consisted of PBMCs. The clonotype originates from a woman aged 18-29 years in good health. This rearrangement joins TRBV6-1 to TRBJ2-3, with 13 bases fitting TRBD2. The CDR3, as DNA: TGTGCCAGCAGTCATACTAGCGGGAGGGCCAAATGGGGAGATACGCAGTATTTT. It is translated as CASSHTSGRAKWGDTQYF.